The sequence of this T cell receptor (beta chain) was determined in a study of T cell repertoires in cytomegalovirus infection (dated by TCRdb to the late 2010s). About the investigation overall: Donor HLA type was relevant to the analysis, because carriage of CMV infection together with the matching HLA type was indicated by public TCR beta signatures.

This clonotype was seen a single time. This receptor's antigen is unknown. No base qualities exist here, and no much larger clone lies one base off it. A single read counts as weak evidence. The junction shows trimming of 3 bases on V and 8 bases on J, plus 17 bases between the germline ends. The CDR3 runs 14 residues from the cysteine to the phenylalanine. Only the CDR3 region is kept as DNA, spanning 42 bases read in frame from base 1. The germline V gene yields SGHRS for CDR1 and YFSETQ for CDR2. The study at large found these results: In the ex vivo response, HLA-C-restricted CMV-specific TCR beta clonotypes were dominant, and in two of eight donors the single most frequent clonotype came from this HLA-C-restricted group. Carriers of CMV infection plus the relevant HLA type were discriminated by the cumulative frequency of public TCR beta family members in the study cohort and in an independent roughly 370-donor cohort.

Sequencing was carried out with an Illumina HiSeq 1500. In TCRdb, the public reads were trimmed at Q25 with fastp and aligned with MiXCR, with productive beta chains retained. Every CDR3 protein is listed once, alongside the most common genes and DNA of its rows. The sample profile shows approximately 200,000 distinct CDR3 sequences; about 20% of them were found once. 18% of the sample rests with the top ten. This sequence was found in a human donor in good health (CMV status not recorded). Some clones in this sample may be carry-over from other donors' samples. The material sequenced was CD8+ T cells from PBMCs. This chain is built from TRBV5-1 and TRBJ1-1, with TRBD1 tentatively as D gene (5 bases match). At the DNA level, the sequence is TGCGCCAGCAGCTGGGGGTCCTTCGAGTGGGAAGCTTTCTTT. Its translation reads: CASSWGSFEWEAFF.